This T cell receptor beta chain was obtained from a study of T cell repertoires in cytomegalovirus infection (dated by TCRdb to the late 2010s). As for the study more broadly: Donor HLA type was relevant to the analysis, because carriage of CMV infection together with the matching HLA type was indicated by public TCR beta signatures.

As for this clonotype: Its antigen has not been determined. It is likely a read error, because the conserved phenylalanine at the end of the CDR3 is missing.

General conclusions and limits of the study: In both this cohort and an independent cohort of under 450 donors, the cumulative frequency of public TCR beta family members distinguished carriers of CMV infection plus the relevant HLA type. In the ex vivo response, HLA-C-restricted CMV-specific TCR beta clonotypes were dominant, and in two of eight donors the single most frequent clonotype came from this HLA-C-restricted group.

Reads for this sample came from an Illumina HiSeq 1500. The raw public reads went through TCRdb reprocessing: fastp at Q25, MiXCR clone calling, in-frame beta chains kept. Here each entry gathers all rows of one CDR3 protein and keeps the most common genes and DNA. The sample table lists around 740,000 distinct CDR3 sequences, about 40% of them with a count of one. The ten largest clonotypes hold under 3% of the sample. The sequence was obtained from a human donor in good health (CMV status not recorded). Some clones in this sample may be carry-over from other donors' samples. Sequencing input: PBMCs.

The DNA sequence reads TGTGCCAGCAGCCAGACAGACTTTTCACCCCTCCACTTG. Its protein reads: CASSQTDFSPLHL. The V and J segments used are TRBV7-2 and TRBJ1-6; matching of 5 bases hints at TRBD1 as the D gene. Inclusive of both ends, the CDR3 amounts to 13 amino acids. The CDR3 DNA has 39 bases and is translated from base 1. CDR1 SGHTA and CDR2 FQGNSA are derived from the germline V gene. V is reduced by 5 bases and J by 9 bases, leaving a spacing of 11 bases between them.